A selection of T cell receptor beta chains follows, all from one sample in a study of blood T cell repertoires in COVID-19. TCRdb's table, derived via immunoSEQ multiplex PCR, lists solely in-frame clones and lacks some. The table includes about 59,000 clones, 73% detected once. Source material: peripheral blood. These receptors all come from a woman in her forties or fifties with active or convalescent COVID-19. Each CDR3 is given with its conserved first and last residue. The D gene is left open where the match is weak. Only part of the rows carry a size: once, few, many, or a class if the clone is expanded.

CDR3nt: TGTGCCTGGAGTGTAAGAAGGACAGGGCTTCTCGTGGAGACCCAGTACTTC
CDR3aa: CAWSVRRTGLLVETQYF
d_gene: TRBD1
abundance: .
v_gene: TRBV30
j_gene: TRBJ2-5

CDR3nt: TGTGCCAGCAGCGCGGGACTAGCGGGCACAGATACGCAGTATTTT
CDR3aa: CASSAGLAGTDTQYF
d_gene: TRBD2
abundance: .
v_gene: TRBV6-6
j_gene: TRBJ2-3

CDR3nt: TGTGCCAGCAGTAGTGGACAGGGGAGTGAAAAACTGTTTTTT
CDR3aa: CASSSGQGSEKLFF
d_gene: TRBD1
abundance: .
v_gene: TRBV28
j_gene: TRBJ1-4

CDR3nt: TGTGCCAGCAGCTCCGAAGACAGGGAATATGGCTACACCTTC
CDR3aa: CASSSEDREYGYTF
d_gene: TRBD1
abundance: .
v_gene: TRBV5-5
j_gene: TRBJ1-2

CDR3nt: TGTGCCAGCAGCCGAATGGACAGTCGGGGCTACGAGCAGTACTTC
CDR3aa: CASSRMDSRGYEQYF
d_gene: .
abundance: .
v_gene: TRBV7-9
j_gene: TRBJ2-7

CDR3nt: TGCGCCAGCAGTGAGGGACAGTTTTCACCCCTCCACTTT
CDR3aa: CASSEGQFSPLHF
d_gene: .
abundance: few
v_gene: TRBV10-2
j_gene: TRBJ1-6

CDR3nt: TGTGCCTGGAGCGAGGGACTAGCGGGAGTCGGCGGGGAGCTGTTTTTT
CDR3aa: CAWSEGLAGVGGELFF
d_gene: TRBD2
abundance: .
v_gene: TRBV30
j_gene: TRBJ2-2

CDR3nt: TGCGCCAGCAGTCTCCGGTCTGGAAACACCATATATTTT
CDR3aa: CASSLRSGNTIYF
d_gene: .
abundance: .
v_gene: TRBV23-1
j_gene: TRBJ1-3

CDR3nt: TGTGCCATCAGTGAGGGACTAGCGAGAGCCACCGGGGAGCTGTTTTTT
CDR3aa: CAISEGLARATGELFF
d_gene: TRBD2
abundance: .
v_gene: TRBV10-3
j_gene: TRBJ2-2

CDR3nt: TGTGCCAGCTCACCACCCTCCTTGCAGGGTGAAAAACTGTTTTTT
CDR3aa: CASSPPSLQGEKLFF
d_gene: .
abundance: .
v_gene: TRBV18
j_gene: TRBJ1-4

CDR3nt: TGTGCCAGCAGCACCGACAGGGGGGTTTATAATTCACCCCTCCACTTT
CDR3aa: CASSTDRGVYNSPLHF
d_gene: TRBD1
abundance: .
v_gene: TRBV5-6
j_gene: TRBJ1-6

CDR3nt: TGTGCCAGCAGTTTACCCACAGAAGGTGAGACCCAGTACTTC
CDR3aa: CASSLPTEGETQYF
d_gene: .
abundance: .
v_gene: TRBV28
j_gene: TRBJ2-5

CDR3nt: TGTGCCAGCAGCTTAGGTATGGAGGGTGGTAACACTGAAGCTTTCTTT
CDR3aa: CASSLGMEGGNTEAFF
d_gene: .
abundance: many
v_gene: TRBV7-9
j_gene: TRBJ1-1

CDR3nt: TGTGCCAGCAGCTTAGGCAGGAGGAGCACCGGGGAGCTGTTTTTT
CDR3aa: CASSLGRRSTGELFF
d_gene: .
abundance: .
v_gene: TRBV11-2
j_gene: TRBJ2-2

CDR3nt: TGTGCCAGCAGCGAGGGGGTCGTGTACGAGCAGTACTTC
CDR3aa: CASSEGVVYEQYF
d_gene: .
abundance: .
v_gene: TRBV6-5
j_gene: TRBJ2-7

CDR3nt: TGTGCCAGCACGAGTCAGGGGCTCTACGAGCAGTACTTC
CDR3aa: CASTSQGLYEQYF
d_gene: .
abundance: many
v_gene: TRBV2
j_gene: TRBJ2-7

CDR3nt: TGTGCCAGCAGTTCCCTGCTACAGTTGAACACTGAAGCTTTCTTT
CDR3aa: CASSSLLQLNTEAFF
d_gene: .
abundance: .
v_gene: TRBV27
j_gene: TRBJ1-1

CDR3nt: TGTGCCAGCAGCTTCCGGACAGGGAGAGGAGATACGCAGTATTTT
CDR3aa: CASSFRTGRGDTQYF
d_gene: TRBD1
abundance: .
v_gene: TRBV2
j_gene: TRBJ2-3

CDR3nt: TGTGCCAGCTCACCAGGCCAGGGGCAGTACAATGAGCAGTTCTTC
CDR3aa: CASSPGQGQYNEQFF
d_gene: .
abundance: .
v_gene: TRBV18
j_gene: TRBJ2-1

CDR3nt: TGTGCCAGCAGCCAAGATAGCAGACTGTACGAGCAGTACTTC
CDR3aa: CASSQDSRLYEQYF
d_gene: .
abundance: few
v_gene: TRBV4-2
j_gene: TRBJ2-7

CDR3nt: TGTGCCAGCAGCTTGCGCGGGGGGGGCCCTGGGGCGGTGGCTTTCTTT
CDR3aa: CASSLRGGGPGAVAFF
d_gene: .
abundance: .
v_gene: TRBV5-6
j_gene: TRBJ1-1

CDR3nt: TGTGCCAGCAGCCCCAACAGGGGAGCTTTCTTT
CDR3aa: CASSPNRGAFF
d_gene: TRBD1
abundance: .
v_gene: TRBV28
j_gene: TRBJ1-1

CDR3nt: TGTGCCAGTGCCTTAGAGGGGGACACTGAAGCTTTCTTT
CDR3aa: CASALEGDTEAFF
d_gene: .
abundance: once
v_gene: TRBV19
j_gene: TRBJ1-1

CDR3nt: TGTGCCAGCAGTCAATATACAGTGGCCCAGTACTTC
CDR3aa: CASSQYTVAQYF
d_gene: .
abundance: .
v_gene: TRBV6-6
j_gene: TRBJ2-5

CDR3nt: TGTGCCAGCAGCAGGACAGGGATGGAGCAGTACTTC
CDR3aa: CASSRTGMEQYF
d_gene: TRBD1
abundance: few
v_gene: TRBV3-1/TRBV3-2
j_gene: TRBJ2-7

CDR3nt: TGTGCCAGCTCATCAGAGCCCCAGGGGGATACGCAGTATTTT
CDR3aa: CASSSEPQGDTQYF
d_gene: .
abundance: .
v_gene: TRBV18
j_gene: TRBJ2-3

CDR3nt: TGTGCCAGTAGTTCAGGACAGCGGAGCTCTGGAAACACCATATATTTT
CDR3aa: CASSSGQRSSGNTIYF
d_gene: .
abundance: .
v_gene: TRBV19
j_gene: TRBJ1-3

CDR3nt: TGTGCCAGCAAGGTGCGACAGGGAATATACGAGCAGTACTTC
CDR3aa: CASKVRQGIYEQYF
d_gene: TRBD1
abundance: .
v_gene: TRBV2
j_gene: TRBJ2-7

CDR3nt: TGTGCCAGCAGACGACAGGGGTTCTACGAGCAGTACTTC
CDR3aa: CASRRQGFYEQYF
d_gene: TRBD1
abundance: .
v_gene: TRBV28
j_gene: TRBJ2-7

CDR3nt: TGTGCCAGTAGTATAGATCGAACTAGCGGGAGCAAAACCGGGGAGCTGTTTTTT
CDR3aa: CASSIDRTSGSKTGELFF
d_gene: TRBD2
abundance: .
v_gene: TRBV19
j_gene: TRBJ2-2

CDR3nt: TGTGCCAGCTCACCACCGGGACAGGGATGGTACGAGCAGTACTTC
CDR3aa: CASSPPGQGWYEQYF
d_gene: TRBD1
abundance: once
v_gene: TRBV18
j_gene: TRBJ2-7

CDR3nt: TGTGCCAGCAGCGTAGATGGCAGGGGGCAAGATAACTATGGCTACACCTTC
CDR3aa: CASSVDGRGQDNYGYTF
d_gene: TRBD1
abundance: .
v_gene: TRBV9
j_gene: TRBJ1-2

CDR3nt: TGTGCCACCAGTGAGGGAGCAGGGGTGGGCGACGAGCAGTACTTC
CDR3aa: CATSEGAGVGDEQYF
d_gene: .
abundance: .
v_gene: TRBV24-1
j_gene: TRBJ2-7

CDR3nt: TGTGCCAGCAAATTAGGAGCGGGCACTGAAGCTTTCTTT
CDR3aa: CASKLGAGTEAFF
d_gene: .
abundance: .
v_gene: TRBV28
j_gene: TRBJ1-1

CDR3nt: TGTGCCTGGAGCGTCGGGACTAGCGGGATGAATGAGCAGTTCTTC
CDR3aa: CAWSVGTSGMNEQFF
d_gene: TRBD2
abundance: .
v_gene: TRBV30
j_gene: TRBJ2-1

CDR3nt: TGTGCCAGGACAGGGGGCCTCACTGAAGCTTTCTTT
CDR3aa: CARTGGLTEAFF
d_gene: TRBD1
abundance: .
v_gene: TRBV2
j_gene: TRBJ1-1

CDR3nt: TGCAGCGTTGCCCGACAGAGCAATGAAAAACTGTTTTTT
CDR3aa: CSVARQSNEKLFF
d_gene: .
abundance: .
v_gene: TRBV29-1
j_gene: TRBJ1-4

CDR3nt: TGTGCCAGCAGTGAAGGGAAGGGGTGGAATGAAAAACTGTTTTTT
CDR3aa: CASSEGKGWNEKLFF
d_gene: .
abundance: .
v_gene: TRBV6-1
j_gene: TRBJ1-4

CDR3nt: TGTGCCAGCAGCCACCCGGGACAGATGAACACTGAAGCTTTCTTT
CDR3aa: CASSHPGQMNTEAFF
d_gene: TRBD1
abundance: .
v_gene: TRBV5-8
j_gene: TRBJ1-1

CDR3nt: TGTGCCAGCAGCCCGCGACTAGCGGGAGGCTCCGAGCAGTTCTTC
CDR3aa: CASSPRLAGGSEQFF
d_gene: TRBD2
abundance: .
v_gene: TRBV9
j_gene: TRBJ2-1

CDR3nt: TGCAGCGTTGAAGGGGTGGGTAGCGGGCCCAACAACTTC
CDR3aa: CSVEGVGSGPNNF
d_gene: TRBD2
abundance: .
v_gene: TRBV29-1
j_gene: TRBJ2-7